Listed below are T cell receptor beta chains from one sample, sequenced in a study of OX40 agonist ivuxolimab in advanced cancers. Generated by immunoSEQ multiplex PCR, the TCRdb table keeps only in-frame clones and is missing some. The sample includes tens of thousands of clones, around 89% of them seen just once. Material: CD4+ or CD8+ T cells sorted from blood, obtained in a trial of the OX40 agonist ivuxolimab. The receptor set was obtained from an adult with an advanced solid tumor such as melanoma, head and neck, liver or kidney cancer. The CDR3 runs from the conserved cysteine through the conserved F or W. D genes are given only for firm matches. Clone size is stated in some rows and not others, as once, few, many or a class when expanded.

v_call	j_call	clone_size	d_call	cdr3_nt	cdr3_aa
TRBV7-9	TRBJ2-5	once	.	TGTGCCAGCAGCCGGGGGTGGGGCTGGGAGACCCAGTACTTC	CASSRGWGWETQYF
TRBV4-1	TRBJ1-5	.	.	TGCGCCAGCAGCTCTGACCCGGAGGGCAATCAGCCCCAGCATTTT	CASSSDPEGNQPQHF
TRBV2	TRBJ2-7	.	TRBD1	TGTGCCAGCAACGGACAGGAGACCTACGAGCAGTACTTC	CASNGQETYEQYF
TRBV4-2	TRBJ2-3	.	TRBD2	TGTGCCAGCAGCCAATACGGGGGGGTTGGCACAGATACGCAGTATTTT	CASSQYGGVGTDTQYF
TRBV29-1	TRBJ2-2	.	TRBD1	TGCAGCGCCCCAGGGGGCACCGGGGAGCTGTTTTTT	CSAPGGTGELFF
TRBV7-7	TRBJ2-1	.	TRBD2	TGTGCCAGCAGCTCCTTAGCGGGGGGGATGAATGAGCAGTTCTTC	CASSSLAGGMNEQFF
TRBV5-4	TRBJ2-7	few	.	TGTGCCAGCAGCTTGGACGGAACCTCCTACGAGCAGTACTTC	CASSLDGTSYEQYF
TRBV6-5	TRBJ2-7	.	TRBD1	TGTGCCAGCACTCCGGGACAGGGAGCCTACGAGCAGTACTTC	CASTPGQGAYEQYF
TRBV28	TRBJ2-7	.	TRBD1	TGTGCCAGCAGTCCCCCCCCGGCCAGGGGGATGTCCTACGAGCAGTACTTC	CASSPPPARGMSYEQYF
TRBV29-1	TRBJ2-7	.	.	TGCAGCGTTGAAGAGGCGACTAGCTCCTACGAGCAGTACTTC	CSVEEATSSYEQYF
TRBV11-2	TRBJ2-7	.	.	TGTGCCAGCAGCTTAGAACCCTCCTACGAGCAGTACTTC	CASSLEPSYEQYF
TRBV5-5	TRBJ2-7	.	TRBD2	TGTGCCAGCAGCTCCGGGGGGAGACTAGCGGGGTACGAGCAGTACTTC	CASSSGGRLAGYEQYF
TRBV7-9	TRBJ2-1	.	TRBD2	TGTGCCAGCAGCTTGGGGACTAGCCTCCGCAATGAGCAGTTCTTC	CASSLGTSLRNEQFF
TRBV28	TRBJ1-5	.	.	TGTGCCAGCAGTTTCTTGCCGGTGCAGCCCCAGCATTTT	CASSFLPVQPQHF
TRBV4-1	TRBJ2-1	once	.	TGCGCCAGCAGCCAGTCCCGGGACAAACACTACAATGAGCAGTTCTTC	CASSQSRDKHYNEQFF
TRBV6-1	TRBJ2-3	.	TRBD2	TGTGCCAGCAGTGGGCCGGGACTAGCGGCCCCAGATACGCAGTATTTT	CASSGPGLAAPDTQYF
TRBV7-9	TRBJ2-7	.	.	TGTGCCAGCAGCTCCTTCGGAGGCAGGTACGAGCAGTACTTC	CASSSFGGRYEQYF
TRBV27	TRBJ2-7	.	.	TGTGCCAGCAGTTTGATCAGGGCGGCTGACGAGCAGTACTTC	CASSLIRAADEQYF
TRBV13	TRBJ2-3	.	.	TGTGCCAGCAGCGCAGGTGGTTCGCGGGGCACAGATACGCAGTATTTT	CASSAGGSRGTDTQYF
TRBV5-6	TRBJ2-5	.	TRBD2	TGTGCCAGCAGCGGGGCGGGAGACCCGGGACTACTCCAAGAGACCCAGTACTTC	CASSGAGDPGLLQETQYF
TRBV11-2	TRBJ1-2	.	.	TGTGCCAGCAGCTTAGGGGGGGCGGCTGGCTACACCTTC	CASSLGGAAGYTF
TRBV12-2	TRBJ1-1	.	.	TGTGCAAGTCGCTCCCCCGGCGGCACTGAAGCTTTCTTT	CASRSPGGTEAFF
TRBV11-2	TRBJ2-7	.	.	TGTGCCAGCAGCTTAGACCCGGGACCGTACTACGAGCAGTACTTC	CASSLDPGPYYEQYF
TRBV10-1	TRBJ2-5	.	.	TGCGCCAGCAGTGAGGCCGCACAGGGAGAGACCCAGTACTTC	CASSEAAQGETQYF
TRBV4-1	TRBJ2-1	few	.	TGCGCCAGCAGCCAAGCGGGAGCGGGTATATACAATGAGCAGTTCTTC	CASSQAGAGIYNEQFF
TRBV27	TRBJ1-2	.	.	TGTGCCAGCAGTTTATTCCCGGCTAACTATGGCTACACCTTC	CASSLFPANYGYTF
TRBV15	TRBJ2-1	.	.	TGTGCCACCAGCAGAGTTAAGGGTTTGGAGCAGTTCTTC	CATSRVKGLEQFF
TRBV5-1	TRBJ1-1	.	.	TGCGCCAGCAGCTTCGGTCGGGGGCGCGAAGCTTTCTTT	CASSFGRGREAFF
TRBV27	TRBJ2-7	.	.	TGTGCCAGCCAGTCGCAACAGGGACTCCACGAGCAGTACTTC	CASQSQQGLHEQYF
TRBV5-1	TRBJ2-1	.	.	TGCGCCAGCAGCTTAGGGGGGGACTACAATGAGCAGTTCTTC	CASSLGGDYNEQFF
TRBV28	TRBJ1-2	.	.	TGTGCCAGCAGTTTGCTCGAAGCGCCCTATGGCTACACCTTC	CASSLLEAPYGYTF
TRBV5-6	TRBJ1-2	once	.	TGTGCCAGCAGCTTGCGTCCTCTCTATGGCTACACCTTC	CASSLRPLYGYTF
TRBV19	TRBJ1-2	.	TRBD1	TGTGCCAGTAGCAGTTACGACAGGGGGTTCTATGGCTACACCTTC	CASSSYDRGFYGYTF
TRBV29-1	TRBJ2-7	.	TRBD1	TGCAGCGTTGGGCAGGGGGCCTACGAGCAGTACTTC	CSVGQGAYEQYF
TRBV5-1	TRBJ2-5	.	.	TGCGCCAGCAGCTTCTGGGGGGAGACCCAGTACTTC	CASSFWGETQYF
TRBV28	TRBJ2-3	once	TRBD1	TGTGCCAGCAGTTTCCCCGGGACAGGGGGGGGTACGCAGTATTTT	CASSFPGTGGGTQYF
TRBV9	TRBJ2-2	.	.	TGTGCCAGCAGGGGCACCGGGGAGCTGTTTTTT	CASRGTGELFF
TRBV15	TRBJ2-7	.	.	TGTGCCACCAGTCAACGGAGGTCCTCCTACGAGCAGTACTTC	CATSQRRSSYEQYF
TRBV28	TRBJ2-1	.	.	TGTGCCAGCAGTTTGGTAGGTGAGAGAGGTGAGCAGTTCTTC	CASSLVGERGEQFF
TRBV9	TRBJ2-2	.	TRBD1	TGTGCCAGCAGCATAGGGACAGGATTGAACACCGGGGAGCTGTTTTTT	CASSIGTGLNTGELFF
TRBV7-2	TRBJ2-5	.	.	TGTGCCAGCAGGACTCCCGGGAATTGGGAGACCCAGTACTTC	CASRTPGNWETQYF
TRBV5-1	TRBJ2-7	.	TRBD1	TGCGCCAGCAGCTATTCCGGGACAGGGGCGTCCTACGAGCAGTACTTC	CASSYSGTGASYEQYF
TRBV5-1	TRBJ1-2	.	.	TGCGCCAGGAACGGATCCAACAGCTATGGCTACACCTTC	CARNGSNSYGYTF
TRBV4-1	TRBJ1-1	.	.	TGCGCCAGCAGCCAAGATACGGTGGAGGGCACTGAAGCTTTCTTT	CASSQDTVEGTEAFF
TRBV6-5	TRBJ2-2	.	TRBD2	TGTGCCACGTCTAGCGGGGGGATTACCGGGGAGCTGTTTTTT	CATSSGGITGELFF
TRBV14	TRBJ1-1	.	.	TGTGCCAGCAGCCAAGTAGCATGGAGGCAGTTCACTGAAGCTTTCTTT	CASSQVAWRQFTEAFF
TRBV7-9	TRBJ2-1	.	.	TGTGCCAGCAGCCCGGGGCCTAACCTGTACAATGAGCAGTTCTTC	CASSPGPNLYNEQFF
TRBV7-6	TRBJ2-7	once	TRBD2	TGTGCCAGCAGCTTAGGGCGGGGGGTAGGTTCCTACGAGCAGTACTTC	CASSLGRGVGSYEQYF
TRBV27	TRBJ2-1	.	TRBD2	TGTGCCAGCAGTCCGGGACTAGCGGGGGGCAAACTTACCTACAATGAGCAGTTCTTC	CASSPGLAGGKLTYNEQFF
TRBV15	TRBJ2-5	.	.	TGTGCCACCAGCAGAGATCGCGGCCTTCAAGAGACCCAGTACTTC	CATSRDRGLQETQYF
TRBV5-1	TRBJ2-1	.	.	TGCGCCAGCAGCTTGGGGCACCTGAGCTCCTACAATGAGCAGTTCTTC	CASSLGHLSSYNEQFF
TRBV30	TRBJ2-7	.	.	TGTGCCTGGAGTGAGACAGCCTACGAGCAGTACTTC	CAWSETAYEQYF
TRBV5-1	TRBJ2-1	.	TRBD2	TGCGCCAGCAGCTTGGAAGTAGCGGGAGTCAATGAGCAGTTCTTC	CASSLEVAGVNEQFF
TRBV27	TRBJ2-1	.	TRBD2	TGTGCCAGCAGTTCGGAGAACCTTAGCGGGGATGAGCAGTTCTTC	CASSSENLSGDEQFF
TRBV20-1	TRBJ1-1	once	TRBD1	TGCAGTGCTCGATACGGGACAGATGATTTCTTT	CSARYGTDDFF
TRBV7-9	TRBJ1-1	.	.	TGTGCCAGCAGCCTAGCGGGAGAAGAAGCTTTCTTT	CASSLAGEEAFF
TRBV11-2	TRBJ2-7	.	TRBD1	TGTGCCAGCAGCGTTAGGGGACAGGGTGGCTACGAGCAGTACTTC	CASSVRGQGGYEQYF
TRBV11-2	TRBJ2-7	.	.	TGTGCCAGCAGCTTTGGTTTGCTAAACGACGAGCAGTACTTC	CASSFGLLNDEQYF
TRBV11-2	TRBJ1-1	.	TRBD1	TGTGCCAGCAGCATGACAGGGGTCTCTGAAGCTTTCTTT	CASSMTGVSEAFF
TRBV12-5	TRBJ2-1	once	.	TGTGCTAGTGGTTTGGTGGCGGGGGAGCAGTTCTTC	CASGLVAGEQFF